The next 16 T cell receptor beta chains were all read from a single sample in a study of regulatory and conventional T cells in RAG deficiency. Genomic DNA came from blood conventional CD4+ T cells gated CD25-low CD127-high. Assay: immunoSEQ multiplex PCR; the TCRdb copy retains only in-frame clones and omits some. Of approximately 10,000 clones in the sample, 90% to 95% are singletons; the top ten hold approximately 1.4%. Sequencing was done on a sample of CD4+ effector T cells sorted from blood. These receptors all stem from a human donor with RAG deficiency presenting as severe combined immunodeficiency.

This clone came up once. This chain links TRBV7-2 with TRBJ1-1; D is possibly TRBD1 (6 bases). The germline V gene has CDR1 SGHTA and CDR2 FQGNSA. V lost 2 bases to trimming and J lost 3 bases, with 7 bases between them. The CDR3 is 13 amino acids. This CDR3 reads CASSLQGHTEAFF. The CDR3 nucleotides are TGTGCCAGCAGCTTACAGGGGCACACTGAAGCTTTCTTT.

The V and J genes are TRBV6-5 and TRBJ2-5; 7 bases map to TRBD1. With V trimmed by 0 bases and J by 3 bases, 1 base remained unmatched. This CDR3 region has 14 residues. Germline CDR1 is MNHEY and CDR2 is SVGAGI. This CDR3 is CASSYSTGKETQYF. The CDR3 coding sequence is TGTGCCAGCAGTTACTCGACAGGGAAAGAGACCCAGTACTTC.

The CDR3 region has the DNA TGTGCCAGCAGCTTAGTCCAGGGGATCGAGCAGTACTTC. This gives the protein CASSLVQGIEQYF. This chain joins TRBV7-2 and TRBJ2-7, with D possibly matching TRBD1 (6 bases). Germline V gives CDR1 SGHTA, CDR2 FQGNSA. The CDR3 has 13 residues. Between the trimmed V and J ends, which lost 1 base and 6 bases, there was a span of 10 bases. Full variable domain (outside the CDR3, taken from reference TRBV7-2 and TRBJ2-7): GAGVSQSPSNKVTEKGKDVELRCDPISGHTALYWYRQSLGQGLEFLIYFQGNSAPDKSGLPSDRFSAERTGGSVSTLTIQRTQQEDSAVYLCASSLVQGIEQYFGPGTRLTVT.

This clone was observed a handful of times. This chain joins TRBV19 and TRBJ1-3, with TRBD1 matching over 12 bases. This CDR3 is 16 amino acids long. V trimming: 6 bases; J trimming: 0 bases; junction bases outside the gene matches: 3. CDR1 and CDR2 (germline): LNHDA, SQIVND (reference sequence). The CDR3 coding sequence is TGTGCCAGTAGCTCGGGACAGGGGGCCTCTGGAAACACCATATATTTT. This translates into CASSSGQGASGNTIYF.

The chain uses TRBV28 and TRBJ1-2; D is unclear. From germline, CDR1 is MDHEN and CDR2 SYDVKM. Deletions cut 4 bases from V and 10 bases from J, with 13 bases between. CDR3 size: 12 residues. The CDR3 sequence is CASSSPALDYTF. The CDR3 bases are TGTGCCAGCAGTTCCCCCGCCCTGGACTACACCTTC.

This clone has only one observation. The J gene is TRBJ1-2, the V gene TRBV27, with a possible D match to TRBD1 (5 bases). The germline CDR1 and CDR2 sequences are MNHEY and SMNVEV (reference sequence). This CDR3 has 12 amino acids. The germline V and J ends were trimmed by 6 bases and 4 bases, with 9 bases remaining between them. The CDR3 DNA follows: TGTGCCAGCAGCCGTCAGGGCTATGGCTACACCTTC. Translation gives CASSRQGYGYTF.

This clone was seen a single time. The rearrangement links TRBV30 to TRBJ2-1; TRBD1 matches 7 bases. The CDR3 is made up of 13 amino acids. With 8 bases clipped from V and 4 bases from J, the junction kept 8 bases outside the gene matches. CDR1 and CDR2 from the germline V gene are GTSNPN and SVGIG (reference sequence). The CDR3 sequence is CARDSGAYNEQFF. In DNA form, the CDR3 reads TGTGCCAGGGACAGTGGGGCGTACAATGAGCAGTTCTTC. Full variable domain (missing parts from reference TRBV30 and TRBJ2-1): SQTIHQWPATLVQPVGSPLSLECTVEGTSNPNLYWYRQAAGRGLQLLFYSVGIGQISSEVPQNLSASRPQDRQFILSSKKLLLSDSGFYLCARDSGAYNEQFFGPGTRLTVL.

J is TRBJ1-1 and V is TRBV10-3; no definite D call. Germline lookup yields CDR1 ENHRY and CDR2 SYGVKD. V lost 11 bases, J lost 0 bases, and 13 bases lay in between. The CDR3 is made up of 13 amino acids. The CDR3 nucleotides read TGTGCCTCCAGGCGCGGGGTGAACACTGAAGCTTTCTTT. Translating it yields CASRRGVNTEAFF.

The genes are TRBV7-2 and TRBJ2-5; D ambiguous. The germline CDR1 and CDR2 sequences are SGHTA and FQGNSA. The V gene lost 4 bases and the J gene lost 5 bases, with 11 bases spanning the gap. This CDR3 region has 13 residues. DNA for the CDR3: TGTGCCAGCAGCTACGGACCTCGGGAGACCCAGTACTTC. Residues: CASSYGPRETQYF. Full variable domain (outside the CDR3, taken from reference TRBV7-2 and TRBJ2-5): GAGVSQSPSNKVTEKGKDVELRCDPISGHTALYWYRQSLGQGLEFLIYFQGNSAPDKSGLPSDRFSAERTGGSVSTLTIQRTQQEDSAVYLCASSYGPRETQYFGPGTRLLVL.

The CDR3 nucleotides are TGTGCCAGCAGCTTAGGGACATTTGCCTACGAGCAGTACTTC. Protein product: CASSLGTFAYEQYF. The chain carries TRBV7-2 and TRBJ2-7; D is perhaps TRBD1 (5 bases). Per the germline V gene, CDR1 is SGHTA and CDR2 is FQGNSA. Trimming shortened V by 1 base and J by 2 bases, and 9 bases separated the two germline ends. This CDR3 has 14 residues.

The rearrangement links TRBV10-1 to TRBJ2-3; D gene unclear. V was trimmed by 0 bases and J by 0 bases, leaving 1 base between them. Germline values: CDR1 WNHNN, CDR2 SYGVQD (reference sequence). The CDR3 has 13 residues. This CDR3 reads CASSESSTDTQYF. CDR3 coding DNA: TGCGCCAGCAGTGAGTCCAGCACAGATACGCAGTATTTT.

The chain carries TRBV5-1 and TRBJ1-1; 8 bases line up with TRBD1. Germline CDR1 SGHRS, CDR2 YFSETQ. V shed 4 bases and J 4 bases; nucleotides not matched to a gene: 3. CDR3 length: 13 residues. The CDR3 sequence: CASSPTGATEAFF. The CDR3 DNA reads as TGCGCCAGCAGCCCGACAGGGGCCACTGAAGCTTTCTTT.

This chain links TRBV11-2 with TRBJ2-7, with 8 bases aligning to TRBD1. The V gene's germline CDR1 is SGHAT and CDR2 FQNNGV. The CDR3 runs to 14 residues. J was trimmed by 3 bases and V by 5 bases; bases with no gene match: 6. CDR3 nucleotide sequence: TGTGCCAGCAGCCCCGGGACAGGAATCTACGAGCAGTACTTC. Protein sequence: CASSPGTGIYEQYF.

The CDR3 region is CASSPSYEQYF. The CDR3 DNA follows: TGTGCCAGCAGCCCCTCCTACGAGCAGTACTTC. The V call is TRBV7-2, the J call TRBJ2-7; D gene ambiguous. Germline-derived CDR1 and CDR2 are SGHTA and FQGNSA. There are 11 residues in the CDR3. V shed 5 bases and J shed 0 bases, with 2 bases lying between them. The full variable domain, rest sourced from reference TRBV7-2 and TRBJ2-7, is GAGVSQSPSNKVTEKGKDVELRCDPISGHTALYWYRQSLGQGLEFLIYFQGNSAPDKSGLPSDRFSAERTGGSVSTLTIQRTQQEDSAVYLCASSPSYEQYFGPGTRLTVT.

The chain has TRBV7-2 and TRBJ2-2; unclear D gene. Trimming removed 5 bases at V and 5 bases at J, with 6 bases between. Germline V lookup: CDR1 SGHTA, CDR2 FQGNSA. The CDR3 runs to 12 residues. The CDR3 DNA sequence: TGTGCCAGCAGCAGCAGAACCGGGGAGCTGTTTTTT. Protein sequence: CASSSRTGELFF.

This rearrangement joins TRBV7-2 to TRBJ2-2; no firm D call. Germline CDR1 and CDR2: SGHTA and FQGNSA. The CDR3 has 12 amino acids. V lost 2 bases, J lost 9 bases, and 7 bases lay in between. The CDR3 reads CASSLTVRELFF. The CDR3 region has the DNA TGTGCCAGCAGCTTAACTGTCAGGGAGCTGTTTTTT. Combining the CDR3 with reference TRBV7-2 and TRBJ2-2 gives the whole variable domain GAGVSQSPSNKVTEKGKDVELRCDPISGHTALYWYRQSLGQGLEFLIYFQGNSAPDKSGLPSDRFSAERTGGSVSTLTIQRTQQEDSAVYLCASSLTVRELFFGEGSRLTVL.